The 31 T cell receptor beta chains given below trace back to one sample, sequenced in a study of siplizumab effects on memory and regulatory T cells. Data came from immunoSEQ multiplex PCR; TCRdb stores just in-frame clones and leaves some out. The data contain roughly 120,000 clones, around 94% of them singletons. The source material was non-Treg CD4+ T cells sorted from blood. The receptors shown here come from a human donor in good health.

The J gene is TRBJ2-7, the V gene TRBV19; D is unresolved. Germline CDR1 is LNHDA and CDR2 is SQIVND (reference sequence). This CDR3 spans 13 amino acids. Trimming shortened V by 3 bases and J by 2 bases, and 8 bases separated the two germline ends. The CDR3 is CASSIAETYEQYF. The CDR3 DNA sequence: TGTGCCAGTAGTATCGCCGAGACCTACGAGCAGTACTTC. Drawing the rest from reference TRBV19 and TRBJ2-7, the complete variable domain is DGGITQSPKYLFRKEGQNVTLSCEQNLNHDAMYWYRQDPGQGLRLIYYSQIVNDFQKGDIAEGYSVSREKKESFPLTVTSAQKNPTAFYLCASSIAETYEQYFGPGTRLTVT.

This clone was observed a handful of times. This chain joins TRBV6-6 and TRBJ1-2; D not resolved. Germline CDR1 and CDR2: MNHNY and SVGAGI (reference sequence). V lost 2 bases to trimming and J lost 2 bases, with 3 bases between them. There are 12 residues in the CDR3. This chain's CDR3 is CASSYLNYGYTF. Written as DNA, the CDR3 is TGTGCCAGCAGTTACCTGAACTATGGCTACACCTTC.

The gene calls are TRBV7-2 and TRBJ1-2, with 9 bases aligning to TRBD1. V lost 5 bases and J lost 4; bases outside the gene matches: 8. The germline CDR1 and CDR2 sequences are SGHTA and FQGNSA. The CDR3 spans 15 residues. The CDR3 here is CASSQTGQGLYGYTF. The CDR3, as DNA: TGTGCCAGCAGCCAGACCGGACAGGGGCTCTATGGCTACACCTTC. The full variable domain, rest sourced from reference TRBV7-2 and TRBJ1-2, is GAGVSQSPSNKVTEKGKDVELRCDPISGHTALYWYRQSLGQGLEFLIYFQGNSAPDKSGLPSDRFSAERTGGSVSTLTIQRTQQEDSAVYLCASSQTGQGLYGYTFGSGTRLTVV.

This clone appeared a single time. This rearrangement joins TRBV2 to TRBJ2-2; TRBD1 matches at 11 bases. The CDR3 length is 15 residues. Per the germline V gene, CDR1 is SNHLY and CDR2 is FYNNEI. V lost 4 bases, J lost 5 bases, and 3 bases stayed unmatched. The CDR3 loop is CASSVWDRGTGELFF. For the CDR3, the DNA is TGTGCCAGCAGTGTATGGGACAGGGGGACCGGGGAGCTGTTTTTT.

This chain uses TRBV9 with TRBJ2-7, with D unclear. The CDR3 is 11 residues long. Germline V gene data show CDR1 as SGDLS and CDR2 as YYNGEE. V was clipped by 3 bases and J by 3 bases, with 4 bases between them. The CDR3 sequence: CASSADYEQYF. CDR3 coding DNA: TGTGCCAGCAGCGCGGACTACGAGCAGTACTTC. Full variable domain (rest looked up from reference TRBV9 and TRBJ2-7): DSGVTQTPKHLITATGQRVTLRCSPRSGDLSVYWYQQSLDQGLQFLIQYYNGEERAKGNILERFSAQQFPDLHSELNLSSLELGDSALYFCASSADYEQYFGPGTRLTVT.

V is TRBV6-5 and J is TRBJ1-1; D call uncertain. The ends were cut back, 3 bases at V and 3 bases at J, with 11 bases in the middle. This CDR3 contains 14 residues. Germline CDR1 MNHEY, CDR2 SVGAGI. The CDR3 DNA follows: TGTGCCAGCAGTTATAGCCCAAGAGACACTGAAGCTTTCTTT. Encoded protein: CASSYSPRDTEAFF.

The chain joins TRBV2 to TRBJ2-1; weak D call: TRBD2 (5 bases). V lost 7 bases and J 4 bases, leaving 8 bases between the germline ends. The length of the CDR3 is 12 residues. Germline V gene lookup returns CDR1 SNHLY and CDR2 FYNNEI. The CDR3 nucleotides are TGTGCCAGCACCGGGGAGTACAATGAGCAGTTCTTC. Translating it yields CASTGEYNEQFF.

The CDR3 spells CAWGTGAGKTQYF. As DNA, the CDR3 is TGTGCCTGGGGGACGGGAGCCGGTAAGACCCAGTACTTC. The rearrangement links TRBV30 to TRBJ2-5; tentative D call: TRBD2 (6 bases). CDR1 is GTSNPN, CDR2 SVGIG, per germline (reference sequence). The V and J ends lost 5 bases and 6 bases respectively, with 16 bases between them. The CDR3 sequence is 13 residues long.

The chain couples TRBV12-5 to TRBJ1-5, with 10 bases aligning to TRBD1. Germline assignment: CDR1 LGHNT and CDR2 FRNRAP. This CDR3 region has 15 residues. J was trimmed by 3 bases and V by 6 bases; bases with no gene match: 5. The CDR3, as DNA: TGTGCTAGTGGCAAAGACAGGGGGCTCAATCAGCCCCAGCATTTT. The encoded protein is CASGKDRGLNQPQHF. The whole variable domain, remainder taken from reference TRBV12-5 and TRBJ1-5, is DARVTQTPRHKVTEMGQEVTMRCQPILGHNTVFWYRQTMMQGLELLAYFRNRAPLDDSGMPKDRFSAEMPDATLATLKIQPSEPRDSAVYFCASGKDRGLNQPQHFGDGTRLSIL.

This clone came up once. The genes are TRBV6-5 and TRBJ1-1; tentatively, D is TRBD1 (5 bases). The V gene lost 5 bases and the J gene lost 5 bases, with 15 bases spanning the gap. The germline V gene encodes CDR1 MNHEY and CDR2 SVGAGI. The CDR3 contains 14 residues. The CDR3 DNA reads TGTGCCAGCAGTGTCGATGGGGGGAGGACTGAAGCTTTCTTT. Translation gives CASSVDGGRTEAFF.

This chain links TRBV5-1 with TRBJ2-1; 7 bases align to TRBD1. The V segment lost 7 bases and the J segment 5 bases; nucleotides outside the gene matches: 9. This CDR3 comprises 14 residues. Germline V gives CDR1 SGHRS, CDR2 YFSETQ. In DNA form, the CDR3 reads TGCGCCAGCGCAAGAACAGGGGTAGACAATGAGCAGTTCTTC. It specifies CASARTGVDNEQFF.

This rearrangement joins TRBV7-8 to TRBJ2-1, with D unresolved. There are 16 residues in the CDR3. Trimming removed 0 bases from V and 1 base from J, with 10 bases in between. The germline V gene encodes CDR1 SGHVS and CDR2 FQNEAQ. CDR3 sequence reads: CASSLARVKSYNEQFF. CDR3 coding DNA: TGTGCCAGCAGCTTAGCACGGGTGAAGTCCTACAATGAGCAGTTCTTC. Complete variable domain (other parts from reference TRBV7-8 and TRBJ2-1): GAGVSQSPRYKVAKRGQDVALRCDPISGHVSLFWYQQALGQGPEFLTYFQNEAQLDKSGLPSDRFFAERPEGSVSTLKIQRTQQEDSAVYLCASSLARVKSYNEQFFGPGTRLTVL.

The chain links TRBV6-5 to TRBJ1-1, with a possible D match to TRBD1 (6 bases). The germline V gene encodes CDR1 MNHEY and CDR2 SVGAGI. The CDR3 spans 14 residues. V lost 6 bases, J lost 1 base, and 12 bases lay in between. As DNA, the CDR3 is TGTGCCAGCAGCCGGACAGACTGGAACACTGAAGCTTTCTTT. Translating gives CASSRTDWNTEAFF.

J is TRBJ1-3 and V is TRBV15, with D possibly being TRBD1 (5 bases). The germline V gene has CDR1 LNHNV and CDR2 YYDKDF (reference sequence). This CDR3 comprises 16 residues. V gave up 0 bases and J gave up 0 bases, with 9 bases separating them. This chain's CDR3 is CATSRDTGSSGNTIYF. CDR3 coding DNA: TGTGCCACCAGCAGAGACACAGGTTCCTCTGGAAACACCATATATTTT.

The chain uses TRBV6-6 and TRBJ2-7; D might be TRBD2 (7 bases). The V and J ends lost 8 bases and 6 bases respectively, with 14 bases between them. This CDR3 has 12 amino acids. CDR1 and CDR2 (germline): MNHNY, SVGAGI (reference sequence). The CDR3 loop is CASAPGGLEQYF. CDR3 in DNA: TGTGCCAGCGCGCCGGGGGGCCTCGAGCAGTACTTC.

The rearrangement uses TRBV7-2 and TRBJ2-3; D not resolved. Germline assignment: CDR1 SGHTA and CDR2 FQGNSA. Trimming left V 5 bases short and J 4 bases short, with 10 bases between. This CDR3 is built from 13 residues. The CDR3 DNA follows: TGTGCCAGCAGCCCCCGTATTTCAGATACGCAGTATTTT. It encodes CASSPRISDTQYF.

This clone came up once. The chain carries TRBV6-5 and TRBJ2-5, with D possibly matching TRBD2 (6 bases). The J call could be wrong; TRBJ2-7 is a better fit for the DNA end. The CDR3 has 14 amino acids. Germline CDR1 MNHEY, CDR2 SVGAGI. CDR3 sequence reads: CASRRLESSYEQYF. The CDR3, as DNA: TGTGCCAGCAGGCGACTAGAATCGAGCTACGAGCAGTACTTC.

The gene calls are TRBV9 and TRBJ2-1; D ambiguous. Trimming shortened V by 2 bases and J by 0 bases, and 9 bases separated the two germline ends. The CDR3 runs 15 residues. Germline CDR1 SGDLS, CDR2 YYNGEE. The CDR3 DNA follows: TGTGCCAGCAGCGTCTACGAGAGCTCCTACAATGAGCAGTTCTTC. This codes for CASSVYESSYNEQFF.

J is TRBJ1-2 and V is TRBV7-3; 8 bases are shared with TRBD1. V shed 0 bases and J 6 bases; nucleotides not matched to a gene: 3. Germline assignment: CDR1 SGHTA and CDR2 FQGTGA. The CDR3 totals 14 residues. CDR3 residues: CASSLTRTGHGYTF. For the CDR3, the DNA is TGTGCCAGCAGCTTAACCAGGACAGGGCATGGCTACACCTTC.

This sequence joins TRBV6-5 and TRBJ1-1; no definite D call. Germline loops: CDR1 MNHEY, CDR2 SVGAGI. V gave up 5 bases and J gave up 7 bases, with 8 bases separating them. The CDR3 consists of 11 residues. The CDR3 here is CASSHGVEAFF. DNA of the CDR3: TGTGCCAGCAGTCACGGTGTTGAAGCTTTCTTT.

The V gene is TRBV6-5, the J gene TRBJ2-2; a possible D gene is TRBD2 (7 bases). Looked up from germline, CDR1 is MNHEY and CDR2 is SVGAGI. This CDR3 has 14 residues. V was cut by 5 bases and J by 2 bases, with 9 bases left in between. For the CDR3, the DNA is TGTGCCAGCAGTCGCGGGGGCAACACCGGGGAGCTGTTTTTT. This translates into CASSRGGNTGELFF.

The chain combines TRBV5-1 with TRBJ2-1; D uncertain. The CDR3 contains 12 residues. Germline lookup yields CDR1 SGHRS and CDR2 YFSETQ. Between the trimmed V and J ends, which lost 6 bases and 7 bases, there was a span of 11 bases. CDR3 residues: CASTLAGNEQFF. CDR3 DNA sequence: TGCGCCAGCACCTTAGCAGGTAATGAGCAGTTCTTC. Variable domain in full (rest from reference TRBV5-1 and TRBJ2-1): KAGVTQTPRYLIKTRGQQVTLSCSPISGHRSVSWYQQTPGQGLQFLFEYFSETQRNKGNFPGRFSGRQFSNSRSEMNVSTLELGDSALYLCASTLAGNEQFFGPGTRLTVL.

The J gene is TRBJ2-3, the V gene TRBV10-3, with D unresolved. Germline CDR1 reads ENHRY; CDR2 reads SYGVKD. The CDR3 covers 13 residues. Trimming took off 8 bases at V and 1 base at J, with 10 bases between the two ends. The CDR3 DNA sequence: TGTGCCATCGCTTTATCGGGCACAGATACGCAGTATTTT. It yields the protein CAIALSGTDTQYF.

This clone has just a few counts. This sequence joins TRBV5-1 and TRBJ1-6; 7 nucleotides line up with TRBD1. Germline V gives CDR1 SGHRS, CDR2 YFSETQ. V shed 4 bases and J 15 bases; nucleotides not matched to a gene: 10. The CDR3 loop spans 13 amino acids. The CDR3 loop reads CASSPGQAFHLHF. The CDR3 region has the DNA TGCGCCAGCAGCCCTGGACAGGCCTTCCACCTCCACTTT.

V and J are TRBV4-1 and TRBJ2-7; 12 bases map to TRBD2. This CDR3 has 16 residues. Germline trimming cut 6 bases from V and 0 bases from J; bases unmatched to any gene: 6. Germline lookup yields CDR1 MGHRA and CDR2 YSYEKL. The CDR3 DNA sequence: TGCGCCAGCAGGGAAGGGACTAGCGGGCGCTCCTACGAGCAGTACTTC. Translation: CASREGTSGRSYEQYF.

The V and J genes are TRBV19 and TRBJ1-2, with unresolved D. The V and J ends lost 5 bases and 0 bases respectively, with 7 bases between them. This CDR3 region has 13 residues. Germline V CDR1 and CDR2: LNHDA, SQIVND (reference sequence). CDR3 in amino acids: CASSLRTNYGYTF. The DNA of the CDR3 is TGTGCCAGTAGTCTACGGACTAACTATGGCTACACCTTC.

The chain couples TRBV4-1 to TRBJ2-1; a weak D match, TRBD2 (5 bases). Trimming pared 1 base from V and 8 bases from J, leaving 15 bases between. Germline V gene sequence: CDR1 MGHRA, CDR2 YSYEKL. The CDR3 has 15 amino acids. The CDR3, as DNA: TGCGCCAGCAGCCAAGTAGGGCTAGCAACCGATGAGCAGTTCTTC. Amino acids: CASSQVGLATDEQFF.

This chain uses TRBV10-3 with TRBJ1-5; the D gene is possibly TRBD1 (5 bases). Per the germline V gene, CDR1 is ENHRY and CDR2 is SYGVKD. This CDR3 region has 13 residues. V lost 10 bases, J lost 7 bases, and 17 bases lay in between. CDR3 coding DNA: TGTGCCACGGGCGGGGGAGTCGGGCAGCCCCAGCATTTT. This encodes CATGGGVGQPQHF.

The chain uses TRBV28 and TRBJ1-2, with D unclear. In germline, CDR1 is MDHEN, CDR2 SYDVKM. The CDR3 extends over 15 amino acids. Trimming pared 5 bases from V and 2 bases from J, leaving 15 bases between. CDR3 sequence reads: CASSITGPSNYGYTF. The CDR3 DNA reads as TGTGCCAGCAGTATCACCGGGCCCTCCAACTATGGCTACACCTTC.

The rearrangement joins TRBV6-5 to TRBJ1-3; TRBD1 might be the D (6 bases). The CDR3 has 15 residues. CDR1 is MNHEY and CDR2 is SVGAGI in the germline V gene. Trimming shortened V by 3 bases and J by 3 bases, and 12 bases separated the two germline ends. CDR3 in amino acids: CASSYQGIGGNTIYF. The CDR3 DNA sequence: TGTGCCAGCAGTTATCAGGGGATCGGTGGAAACACCATATATTTT.

V usage is TRBV10-3 and J usage is TRBJ1-5, with a weak D call TRBD1 (6 bases). CDR3 length: 15 amino acids. CDR1 ENHRY and CDR2 SYGVKD come from the germline V gene. The germline V and J ends were trimmed by 1 base and 5 bases, with 12 bases remaining between them. The CDR3 bases are TGTGCCATCAGTGAGTTTGCAGGGGAGGATCAGCCCCAGCATTTT. Amino acid sequence: CAISEFAGEDQPQHF.